The 32 T cell receptor beta chains reported below all come from one sample, sequenced in a study of cytomegalovirus exposure and HLA in healthy donors. The PCR used 60 Vbeta and 13 Jbeta primers. Assay used: immunoSEQ multiplex PCR; TCRdb lists only in-frame clones, some missing. The table lists around 100,000 clones, about four fifths of them singletons, with roughly 5.5% in the top ten. Sequences were obtained from PBMCs. Receptors were obtained from a woman aged 18-30 years in good health and CMV-seropositive.

V usage is TRBV27 and J usage is TRBJ1-2; D remains unclear. CDR3 size: 11 residues. V lost 2 bases, J lost 6 bases, and 4 bases lay in between. In germline, CDR1 is MNHEY, CDR2 SMNVEV (reference sequence). The DNA of the CDR3 is TGTGCCAGCAGTTTAGGGCATGGCTACACCTTC. Its protein product is CASSLGHGYTF.

The CDR3 nucleotides are TGTGCCAGCAGCTGGAGATCCGAGCAGTACTTC. Its translation is CASSWRSEQYF. The gene calls are TRBV5-6 and TRBJ2-7; D unclear. The CDR3 covers 11 residues. The V end lost 3 bases, the J end lost 6 bases, and 7 bases lay between the germline ends. The V gene's germline CDR1 is SGHDT and CDR2 YYEEEE.

The V and J genes are TRBV30 and TRBJ1-5, with 9 nucleotides matching TRBD1. This CDR3 region has 19 residues. Losses at the gene ends were 0 bases for V and 6 bases for J; bases not matched to a gene: 18. The germline CDR1 and CDR2 sequences are GTSNPN and SVGIG (reference sequence). This CDR3 reads CAWSVGPRQGGIRFQPQHF. The DNA for the CDR3 is TGTGCCTGGAGTGTAGGACCGCGACAGGGGGGGATTCGGTTTCAGCCCCAGCATTTT.

In its sample, this clone was seen a few times. This chain uses TRBV7-2 with TRBJ2-7; the D gene is possibly TRBD1 (5 bases). CDR1 is SGHTA, CDR2 FQGNSA, per germline. This CDR3 spans 15 amino acids. The germline V and J ends were trimmed by 1 base and 2 bases, with 12 bases remaining between them. For the CDR3, the DNA is TGTGCCAGCAGCTTAGTTGGTAGGGGAACCTACGAGCAGTACTTC. Its protein is CASSLVGRGTYEQYF. The full variable domain, in which reference TRBV7-2 and TRBJ2-7 provide the parts outside the CDR3, is GAGVSQSPSNKVTEKGKDVELRCDPISGHTALYWYRQSLGQGLEFLIYFQGNSAPDKSGLPSDRFSAERTGGSVSTLTIQRTQQEDSAVYLCASSLVGRGTYEQYFGPGTRLTVT.

There are a few counts of this clone. The chain is built from TRBV6-1 and TRBJ2-1; D gene uncertain. The V end lost 4 bases, the J end lost 0 bases, and 13 bases lay between the germline ends. Germline lookup yields CDR1 MNHNS and CDR2 SASEGT. The CDR3 has 16 amino acids. DNA for the CDR3: TGTGCCAGCAGTGTGTCGAGCGCCCACTCCTACAATGAGCAGTTCTTC. Translating gives CASSVSSAHSYNEQFF.

CDR3 loop: CASSQGGHQYF. The CDR3 region has the DNA TGTGCCAGCAGCCAAGGGGGGCATCAGTACTTC. This chain links TRBV14 with TRBJ2-5, with D perhaps matching TRBD1 (6 bases). Germline V gene lookup returns CDR1 SGHDN and CDR2 FVKESK. There are 11 residues in the CDR3. V was clipped by 1 base and J by 11 bases, with 8 bases between them.

This chain uses TRBV9 with TRBJ1-2; possible D gene TRBD1, 6 bases. Germline-derived CDR1 and CDR2 are SGDLS and YYNGEE. The CDR3 is made up of 16 amino acids. The ends were cut back, 0 bases at V and 3 bases at J, with 15 bases in the middle. The CDR3 protein is CASSVDPQGLYYGYTF. CDR3 nucleotides: TGTGCCAGCAGCGTAGACCCACAGGGTCTGTACTATGGCTACACCTTC.

The genes are TRBV6-5 and TRBJ1-2; 9 bases agree with TRBD1. The CDR3 length is 14 residues. V trimming: 6 bases; J trimming: 4 bases; junction bases outside the gene matches: 6. Germline CDR1 reads MNHEY; CDR2 reads SVGAGI. CDR3 nucleotides: TGTGCCAGCAGCCCGGTGACAGGGGGCTATGGCTACACCTTC. Protein sequence: CASSPVTGGYGYTF.

This clone has only a few counts. The chain is built from TRBV5-4 and TRBJ1-4; D gene ambiguous. Trimming shortened V by 5 bases and J by 3 bases, and 11 bases separated the two germline ends. This CDR3 spans 14 amino acids. Germline V lookup: CDR1 SGHNT, CDR2 YYREEE (reference sequence). The CDR3 DNA follows: TGTGCCAGCAGAACTAGAGGTTCTAATGAAAAACTGTTTTTT. This codes for CASRTRGSNEKLFF.

The rearrangement uses TRBV6-6 and TRBJ1-1, with D unresolved. Trimming pared 6 bases from V and 0 bases from J, leaving 5 bases between. Germline lookup yields CDR1 MNHNY and CDR2 SVGAGI (reference sequence). This CDR3 is built from 12 residues. The CDR3 nucleotides read TGTGCCAGCAGACACCTGAACACTGAAGCTTTCTTT. Translated: CASRHLNTEAFF.

The CDR3 loop is CASSPPYTTGGTFHEQYF. Here the CDR3 DNA reads TGTGCCAGCTCACCACCCTACACGACGGGGGGAACGTTCCACGAGCAGTACTTC. This chain uses TRBV18 with TRBJ2-7; TRBD2 aligns across 7 bases. V gave up 0 bases and J gave up 5 bases; unmatched junction bases: 16. The CDR3 spans 18 residues. Germline assignment: CDR1 KGHSH and CDR2 LQKENI.

The chain employs TRBV7-3 and TRBJ1-6; D is uncertain. V lost 2 bases, J lost 5 bases, and 19 bases lay in between. This CDR3 comprises 18 residues. Germline CDR1 is SGHTA and CDR2 is FQGTGA. CDR3 region: CASSLYLGWAPNNSPLHF. For the CDR3, the DNA is TGTGCCAGCAGCTTATATTTAGGTTGGGCACCGAATAATTCACCCCTCCACTTT.

CDR3 residues: CASSPRDPGPTEAFF. CDR3 nucleotides: TGTGCCAGCAGTCCCAGGGATCCAGGGCCCACTGAAGCTTTCTTT. The chain employs TRBV6-5 and TRBJ1-1; D is possibly TRBD1 (5 bases). The V end was cut by 5 bases, the J end by 4 bases, with 17 bases between. The CDR3 runs to 15 residues. The germline V gene has CDR1 MNHEY and CDR2 SVGAGI.

This chain connects TRBV7-9 to TRBJ1-4; D unresolved. CDR1 and CDR2 from the germline V gene are SEHNR and FQNEAQ (reference sequence). Between the trimmed V and J ends, which lost 6 bases and 8 bases, there was a span of 16 bases. This CDR3 comprises 14 residues. The CDR3 nucleotides are TGTGCCAGCAGTCAAGGGCGGGCTCGAGAAAAACTGTTTTTT. Its protein is CASSQGRAREKLFF.

The V gene is TRBV12-5, the J gene TRBJ1-6; a possible D gene is TRBD1 (5 bases). V gave up 4 bases and J gave up 9 bases, with 22 bases separating them. Germline values: CDR1 LGHNT, CDR2 FRNRAP. The CDR3 length is 17 residues. CDR3 amino acids: CASGSLTDSGLRSPLHF. CDR3 sequence (DNA): TGTGCTAGTGGTTCGTTAACTGACAGCGGGCTGCGTTCACCCCTCCACTTT.

The gene calls are TRBV19 and TRBJ1-5; possibly TRBD1 for D (5 bases). Germline lookup yields CDR1 LNHDA and CDR2 SQIVND (reference sequence). The CDR3 sequence is 14 residues long. Trimming shortened V by 4 bases and J by 15 bases, and 22 bases separated the two germline ends. CDR3 nucleotide sequence: TGTGCCAGTAGTACAGACCGTGGACACCCAGGTTTGCATTTT. The encoded protein is CASSTDRGHPGLHF.

The CDR3 region has the DNA TGTGCCAGCTCACCCGGGACTCATCAGCCCCAGCATTTT. Its translation: CASSPGTHQPQHF. The chain carries TRBV18 and TRBJ1-5; a weak D match, TRBD1 (5 bases). The CDR3 loop spans 13 amino acids. The germline V and J ends were trimmed by 3 bases and 5 bases, with 8 bases remaining between them. CDR1 is KGHSH, CDR2 LQKENI, per germline.

The rearrangement uses TRBV6-5 and TRBJ2-5, with D maybe TRBD2 (7 bases). Trimming pared 0 bases from V and 7 bases from J, leaving 15 bases between. Germline V gene sequence: CDR1 MNHEY, CDR2 SVGAGI. This CDR3 has 15 residues. The CDR3 loop is CASSYSPGGDGTQYF. As DNA, the CDR3 is TGTGCCAGCAGTTACTCTCCGGGGGGCGACGGGACCCAGTACTTC.

This chain uses TRBV5-1 with TRBJ1-2, with D maybe TRBD1 (6 bases). The germline gives CDR1 SGHRS, CDR2 YFSETQ. The CDR3 extends over 14 amino acids. V shed 4 bases and J shed 1 base, with 11 bases lying between them. CDR3 sequence (DNA): TGCGCCAGCAGCCGGGACAAAATTAACTATGGCTACACCTTC. Protein product: CASSRDKINYGYTF.

The chain joins TRBV2 to TRBJ2-1, with no clear D. Germline lookup yields CDR1 SNHLY and CDR2 FYNNEI. V lost 6 bases and J lost 12, with 15 bases in between. This CDR3 is built from 12 residues. The CDR3 DNA is TGTGCCAGCAGCCAACCAATTACTGCGCAGTTCTTC. Encoded protein: CASSQPITAQFF.

The genes are TRBV5-4 and TRBJ2-7, with 8 bases identical to TRBD2. This CDR3 comprises 15 residues. The germline gives CDR1 SGHNT, CDR2 YYREEE (reference sequence). V was clipped by 1 base and J by 5 bases; unmatched bases: 8. CDR3 coding DNA: TGTGCCAGCAGCTTGAGGGAGCGGGGGAGCGACGAGCAGTACTTC. This encodes CASSLRERGSDEQYF.

The chain links TRBV5-6 to TRBJ1-2; TRBD1 matches 7 bases. Trimming took 5 bases from V and 8 from J; bases not matched to a gene: 3. Germline CDR1 and CDR2: SGHDT and YYEEEE. The CDR3 spans 11 residues. CDR3 protein: CASSTRGGYTF. The CDR3 DNA follows: TGTGCCAGCAGTACCAGGGGGGGCTACACCTTC.

V gene TRBV4-1 combines with J gene TRBJ1-2, with D perhaps TRBD1 (5 bases). Trimming removed 6 bases from V and 4 bases from J, with 27 bases in between. The CDR3 covers 18 residues. CDR1 MGHRA and CDR2 YSYEKL come from the germline V gene. As DNA, the CDR3 is TGCGCCAGCAGACAAAATCGGCGGGACTGGGATACGGGCTATGGCTACACCTTC. It yields the protein CASRQNRRDWDTGYGYTF.

The rearrangement links TRBV7-3 to TRBJ2-1; 9 bases are shared with TRBD2. The trim removed 5 bases at V and 4 bases at J, leaving 9 bases unmatched. The germline gives CDR1 SGHTA, CDR2 FQGTGA. CDR3 length: 16 amino acids. In DNA form, the CDR3 reads TGTGCCAGCAGCGCTGTGGGCGGGGGGGCATACAATGAGCAGTTCTTC. Protein product: CASSAVGGGAYNEQFF.

This clone was observed once. The chain carries TRBV11-2 and TRBJ2-1; 15 bases align to TRBD2. There are 19 residues in the CDR3. Germline assignment: CDR1 SGHAT and CDR2 FQNNGV. J was trimmed by 8 bases and V by 5 bases; bases with no gene match: 16. CDR3 DNA: TGTGCCAGCAGCACCACCCGGACTAGCGGGAGGGCCTGGGTGGATGAGCAGTTCTTC. Protein sequence: CASSTTRTSGRAWVDEQFF.

The rearrangement links TRBV27 to TRBJ2-1; D is possibly TRBD2 (5 bases). Germline V lookup: CDR1 MNHEY, CDR2 SMNVEV (reference sequence). V was cut by 6 bases and J by 0 bases, with 12 bases left in between. The CDR3 sequence is 15 residues long. CDR3 nucleotide sequence: TGTGCCAGCAGATTTAGTGGGAGCTCCTACAATGAGCAGTTCTTC. Residues: CASRFSGSSYNEQFF.

This clone has just one count. This sequence joins TRBV7-2 and TRBJ1-1; D possibly corresponds to TRBD1 (6 bases). Germline V gene data show CDR1 as SGHTA and CDR2 as FQGNSA. CDR3 length: 13 amino acids. V gave up 5 bases and J gave up 7 bases, with 14 bases separating them. The CDR3 DNA sequence: TGTGCCAGCAGCCTTCACAGGGACCTTGAAGCTTTCTTT. Amino acids: CASSLHRDLEAFF. Complete variable domain (other parts from reference TRBV7-2 and TRBJ1-1): GAGVSQSPSNKVTEKGKDVELRCDPISGHTALYWYRQSLGQGLEFLIYFQGNSAPDKSGLPSDRFSAERTGGSVSTLTIQRTQQEDSAVYLCASSLHRDLEAFFGQGTRLTVV.

This clone was detected a few times. This chain links TRBV5-1 with TRBJ1-2, with 12 nucleotides matching TRBD1. Germline values: CDR1 SGHRS, CDR2 YFSETQ. Germline trimming cut 4 bases from V and 2 bases from J; bases unmatched to any gene: 6. The CDR3 runs 16 residues. In DNA form, the CDR3 reads TGCGCCAGCAGCAAGGGACAGGGGGCGCAAAACTATGGCTACACCTTC. Its protein is CASSKGQGAQNYGYTF.

V gene TRBV7-2 combines with J gene TRBJ2-2; 7 positions match TRBD2. Looked up from germline, CDR1 is SGHTA and CDR2 is FQGNSA. V gave up 2 bases and J gave up 5 bases; unmatched junction bases: 5. The CDR3 length is 15 residues. The CDR3 nucleotides are TGTGCCAGCAGCTTAAGATCGGGGGGAACCGGGGAGCTGTTTTTT. Its translation: CASSLRSGGTGELFF. Full variable domain (rest looked up from reference TRBV7-2 and TRBJ2-2): GAGVSQSPSNKVTEKGKDVELRCDPISGHTALYWYRQSLGQGLEFLIYFQGNSAPDKSGLPSDRFSAERTGGSVSTLTIQRTQQEDSAVYLCASSLRSGGTGELFFGEGSRLTVL.

The gene calls are TRBV29-1 and TRBJ1-2, with a weak D call TRBD1 (6 bases). V dropped 8 bases and J dropped 0 bases, with 16 bases sitting between them. CDR3 length equals 14 residues. CDR1 is SQVTM and CDR2 is ANQGSEA in the germline V gene. The CDR3 DNA reads TGCAGCATAAACACAGGGCTGACTAACTATGGCTACACCTTC. Amino acids: CSINTGLTNYGYTF.

The table lists this clone with a count of one. J is TRBJ2-7 and V is TRBV9, with 9 positions matching TRBD1. This CDR3 region has 18 residues. V lost 0 bases to trimming and J lost 0 bases; unmatched junction nucleotides: 10. CDR1 is SGDLS, CDR2 YYNGEE, per germline. This CDR3 is CASSVAPGQGLASYEQYF. CDR3 DNA: TGTGCCAGCAGCGTAGCTCCGGGACAGGGTTTGGCCTCCTACGAGCAGTACTTC.

J is TRBJ1-4 and V is TRBV7-9, with a possible D match to TRBD1 (5 bases). V shed 8 bases and J shed 10 bases, with 20 bases lying between them. Germline loops: CDR1 SEHNR, CDR2 FQNEAQ (reference sequence). This CDR3 comprises 14 residues. In DNA form, the CDR3 reads TGTGCCAGCTCTGCTGGGGCAGGTCCTGTAAAACTGTTTTTT. It yields the protein CASSAGAGPVKLFF.